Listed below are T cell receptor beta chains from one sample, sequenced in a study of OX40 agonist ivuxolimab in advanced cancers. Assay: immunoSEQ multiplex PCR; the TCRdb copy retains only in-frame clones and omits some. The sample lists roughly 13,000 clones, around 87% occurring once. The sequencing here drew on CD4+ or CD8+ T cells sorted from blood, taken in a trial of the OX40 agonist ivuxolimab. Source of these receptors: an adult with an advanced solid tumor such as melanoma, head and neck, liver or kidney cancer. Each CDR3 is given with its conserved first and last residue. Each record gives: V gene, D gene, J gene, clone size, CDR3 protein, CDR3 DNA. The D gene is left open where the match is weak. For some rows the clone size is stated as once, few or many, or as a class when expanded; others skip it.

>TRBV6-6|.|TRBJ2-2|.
CASRQGHGELFF
TGTGCCAGCAGACAAGGTCACGGGGAGCTGTTTTTT
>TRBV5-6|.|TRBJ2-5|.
CASSADPGETQYF
TGTGCCAGCAGCGCCGACCCGGGAGAGACCCAGTACTTC
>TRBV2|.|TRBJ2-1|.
CASSLLSGWNEQFF
TGTGCCAGCAGTCTACTATCCGGATGGAATGAGCAGTTCTTC
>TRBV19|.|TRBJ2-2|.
CASRGTRGQRKLFF
TGTGCCAGTCGCGGGACAAGGGGTCAACGGAAGCTGTTTTTT
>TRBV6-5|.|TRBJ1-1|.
CASSYGRVTEAFF
TGTGCCAGCAGTTACGGCAGGGTCACTGAAGCTTTCTTT
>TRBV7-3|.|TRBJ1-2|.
CASTPGRGYGYTF
TGTGCCAGCACCCCCGGCAGGGGCTATGGCTACACCTTC
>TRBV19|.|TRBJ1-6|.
CASSSSGSTYNSPLHF
TGTGCCAGTAGTAGCTCAGGGAGTACCTATAATTCACCCCTCCACTTT
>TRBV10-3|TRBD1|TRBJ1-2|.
CAITGTGGDGYTF
TGTGCCATCACCGGGACAGGGGGCGATGGCTACACCTTC
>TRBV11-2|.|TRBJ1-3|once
CASSAEIRNTIYF
TGTGCCAGCAGCGCCGAGATTCGGAACACCATATATTTT
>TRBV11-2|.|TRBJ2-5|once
CASSRAYQETQYF
TGTGCCAGCAGCCGAGCGTACCAAGAGACCCAGTACTTC
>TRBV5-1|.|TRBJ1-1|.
CASSLTSMNTEAFF
TGCGCCAGCAGCTTAACCAGCATGAACACTGAAGCTTTCTTT
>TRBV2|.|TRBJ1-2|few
CASSVEGAGDGYTF
TGTGCCAGCAGTGTCGAGGGAGCTGGGGATGGCTACACCTTC
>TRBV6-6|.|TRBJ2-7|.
CASKEGAHSYEQYF
TGTGCCAGCAAGGAGGGGGCCCACTCCTACGAGCAGTACTTC
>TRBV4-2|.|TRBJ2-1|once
CASSQDPWDPVKNEQFF
TGTGCCAGCAGCCAAGACCCCTGGGACCCCGTGAAGAATGAGCAGTTCTTC
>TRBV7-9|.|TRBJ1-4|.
CASSFWETNEKLFF
TGTGCCAGCAGCTTTTGGGAAACTAATGAAAAACTGTTTTTT
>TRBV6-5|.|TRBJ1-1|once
CASASREVNTEAFF
TGTGCCAGCGCGTCGCGGGAAGTGAACACTGAAGCTTTCTTT
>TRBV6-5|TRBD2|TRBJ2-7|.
CASSYRGTSAYEQYF
TGTGCCAGCAGTTACAGGGGGACTAGCGCCTACGAGCAGTACTTC
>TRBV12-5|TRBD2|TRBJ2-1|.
CASGSSDRTSGSSYNEQFF
TGTGCTAGTGGTTCCTCCGACCGGACTAGCGGGAGCTCCTACAATGAGCAGTTCTTC
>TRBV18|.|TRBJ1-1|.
CASSLGQNTEAFF
TGTGCCAGCTCGTTGGGACAGAACACTGAAGCTTTCTTT
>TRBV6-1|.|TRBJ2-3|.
CASSESGYNTDTQYF
TGTGCCAGCAGTGAATCAGGCTATAACACAGATACGCAGTATTTT
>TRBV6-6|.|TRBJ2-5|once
CASTKQGIGETQYF
TGTGCCAGCACCAAGCAAGGGATAGGAGAGACCCAGTACTTC
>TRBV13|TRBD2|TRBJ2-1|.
CASSSSSGGHRNEQFF
TGTGCCAGCAGCTCCTCTAGCGGGGGACATCGGAATGAGCAGTTCTTC
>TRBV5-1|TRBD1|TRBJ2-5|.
CASSLWDRGAAETQYF
TGCGCCAGCAGCCTATGGGACAGGGGCGCGGCAGAGACCCAGTACTTC
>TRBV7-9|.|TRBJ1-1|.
CASSLAGGREAFF
TGTGCCAGCAGCTTAGCGGGGGGTAGGGAAGCTTTCTTT
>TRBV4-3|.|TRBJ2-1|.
CASSQESWSEQFF
TGCGCCAGCAGCCAAGAGTCTTGGAGTGAGCAGTTCTTC
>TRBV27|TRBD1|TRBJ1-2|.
CASSPKTGWPVGYTF
TGTGCCAGCAGTCCAAAGACAGGGTGGCCCGTGGGCTACACCTTC
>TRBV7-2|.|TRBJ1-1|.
CASSARLGSPNSEAFF
TGTGCCAGCAGCGCCCGACTTGGTTCCCCGAACTCTGAAGCTTTCTTT
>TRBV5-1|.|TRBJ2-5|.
CASRAGQGGGQETQYF
TGCGCCAGCAGGGCCGGACAGGGAGGGGGCCAAGAGACCCAGTACTTC
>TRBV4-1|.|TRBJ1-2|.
CASSQDPANYGYTF
TGCGCCAGCAGCCAAGACCCAGCTAACTATGGCTACACCTTC
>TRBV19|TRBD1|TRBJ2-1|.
CASSDRQGLNEQFF
TGTGCCAGTAGTGATCGACAGGGGTTGAATGAGCAGTTCTTC
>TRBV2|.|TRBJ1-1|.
CASSGDRSFRAGTEAFF
TGTGCCAGCAGTGGCGATCGAAGCTTCCGCGCTGGCACTGAAGCTTTCTTT
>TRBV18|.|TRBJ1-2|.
CASATGRGNYGYTF
TGTGCCAGCGCGACAGGACGCGGAAACTATGGCTACACCTTC
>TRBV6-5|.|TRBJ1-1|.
CASSYHGQSMNTEAFF
TGTGCCAGCAGTTACCATGGACAGTCTATGAACACTGAAGCTTTCTTT
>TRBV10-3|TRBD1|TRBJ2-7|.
CAISESKGQPYEQYF
TGTGCCATCAGTGAGTCGAAGGGACAGCCCTACGAGCAGTACTTC
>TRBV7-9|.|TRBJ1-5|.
CASSSSSRNQPQHF
TGTGCCAGCAGCTCAAGTTCGCGCAATCAGCCCCAGCATTTT
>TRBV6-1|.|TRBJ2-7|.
CASSEALQDYSYEQYF
TGTGCCAGCAGTGAAGCTCTACAGGATTACTCCTACGAGCAGTACTTC
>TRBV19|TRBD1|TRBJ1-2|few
CASRGQDYGYTF
TGTGCCAGTAGAGGACAGGACTATGGCTACACCTTC
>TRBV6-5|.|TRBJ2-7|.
CASSPTGPYEQYF
TGTGCCAGCAGCCCCACAGGGCCGTACGAGCAGTACTTC
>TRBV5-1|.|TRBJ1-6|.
CASSLGQDRRSPLHF
TGCGCCAGCAGCTTGGGACAGGACCGAAGGTCACCCCTCCACTTT
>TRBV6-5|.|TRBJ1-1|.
CASSHYGVDTEAFF
TGTGCCAGCAGCCACTACGGGGTCGACACTGAAGCTTTCTTT
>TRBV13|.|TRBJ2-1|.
CASSQTLTIYNEQFF
TGTGCCAGCAGCCAGACTCTTACTATCTACAATGAGCAGTTCTTC
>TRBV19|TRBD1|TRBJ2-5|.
CASSPGTGETQYF
TGTGCCAGTAGTCCGGGGACAGGGGAGACCCAGTACTTC
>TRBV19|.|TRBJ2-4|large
CASSIRGRVKNIQYF
TGTGCCAGTAGTATAAGGGGACGGGTTAAAAACATTCAGTACTTC
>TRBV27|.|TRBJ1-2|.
CASRGGAIFGGYTF
TGTGCCAGCCGAGGAGGGGCGATCTTCGGTGGCTACACCTTC
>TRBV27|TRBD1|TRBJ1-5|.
CASSLSTPIYDRGNSSNQPQHF
TGTGCCAGCAGTTTATCAACCCCCATCTATGACAGGGGTAATTCGAGCAATCAGCCCCAGCATTTT
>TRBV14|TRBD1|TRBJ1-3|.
CASSSYRDRGTGNTIYF
TGTGCCAGCAGCTCTTACCGGGACAGGGGTACCGGAAACACCATATATTTT
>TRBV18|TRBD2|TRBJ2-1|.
CASSRGGQHNEQFF
TGTGCCAGCTCACGCGGGGGGCAACACAATGAGCAGTTCTTC
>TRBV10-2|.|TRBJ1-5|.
CASSPGQTSNQPQHF
TGCGCCAGCAGTCCCGGACAGACGAGCAATCAGCCCCAGCATTTT
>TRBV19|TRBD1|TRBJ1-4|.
CASSTWDSRVREKLFF
TGTGCCAGTAGTACCTGGGACAGCAGGGTCCGCGAAAAACTGTTTTTT
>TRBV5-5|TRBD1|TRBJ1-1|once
CASSSLDRVLEAFF
TGTGCCAGCAGCTCTCTGGACAGGGTACTCGAAGCTTTCTTT
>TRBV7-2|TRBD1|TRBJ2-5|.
CASSTDRGSETQYF
TGTGCCAGCAGCACAGACAGGGGGAGCGAGACCCAGTACTTC
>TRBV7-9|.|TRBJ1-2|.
CASSFPDRNYGYTF
TGTGCCAGCAGCTTCCCTGACCGCAACTATGGCTACACCTTC
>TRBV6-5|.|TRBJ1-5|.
CASSPRVGNQPQHF
TGTGCCAGCAGTCCCAGGGTAGGCAATCAGCCCCAGCATTTT